A single sample is the source of the 8 T cell receptor beta chains below, sequenced in a study of T cell responses to AZD1222 COVID-19 vaccine. Here immunoSEQ multiplex PCR was the method, and the copy in TCRdb shows in-frame clones only, minus some. The sample lists over 150,000 clones, 90% occurring once. The material was peripheral blood, obtained on day 0 of AZD1222 vaccination. Receptor source: an adult in good health.

With regard to this clone: Other DNA sequences in this sample translate to the same CDR3. The CDR3 bases are TGCGCCAGCAGCTTGCAAGGGAATCAAGAGACCCAGTACTTC. It specifies CASSLQGNQETQYF. The chain recombines TRBV5-1 with TRBJ2-5; no definite D call. With 1 base removed from V and 2 bases from J, the gap between germline ends came to 9 bases. In germline, CDR1 is SGHRS, CDR2 YFSETQ. The CDR3 length is 14 residues.

A note on this clone: The same CDR3 can be traced to other DNA sequences in this sample. The CDR3 coding sequence is TGTGCCAGCAGTTACGGGGGACAGCCCTATGGCTACACCTTC. Its translation: CASSYGGQPYGYTF. The chain links TRBV6-5 to TRBJ1-2, with 7 bases aligning to TRBD1. The CDR3 runs 14 residues. J gave up 4 bases and V 2 bases, and 4 bases lay outside the gene matches. CDR1 and CDR2 from the germline V gene are MNHEY and SVGAGI.

The chain has TRBV11-3 and TRBJ2-7; D is perhaps TRBD1 or TRBD2 (6 bases each). Looked up from germline, CDR1 is SGHNT and CDR2 is YENEEA. With 5 bases removed from V and 1 base from J, the gap between germline ends came to 9 bases. The CDR3 sequence is 13 residues long. In DNA, the CDR3 is TGTGCCAGCAGCGCGGGACATTCCTACGAGCAGTACTTC. Translating gives CASSAGHSYEQYF.

V usage is TRBV9 and J usage is TRBJ2-1; D perhaps matches TRBD2 (5 bases). The germline V gene encodes CDR1 SGDLS and CDR2 YYNGEE. This CDR3 spans 14 amino acids. V dropped 3 bases and J dropped 5 bases, with 12 bases sitting between them. The CDR3 reads CASSGQLGNNEQFF. The CDR3 region has the DNA TGTGCCAGCAGCGGCCAACTAGGGAACAATGAGCAGTTCTTC.

CDR3 residues: CASSPQLPGAEGYEQYF. CDR3 coding DNA: TGTGCCAGCAGCCCCCAGCTGCCGGGCGCCGAGGGCTACGAGCAGTACTTC. The chain couples TRBV7-9 to TRBJ2-7; D is possibly TRBD2 (5 bases). Looked up from germline, CDR1 is SEHNR and CDR2 is FQNEAQ (reference sequence). V dropped 5 bases and J dropped 3 bases, with 23 bases sitting between them. The CDR3 has 17 residues.

This chain links TRBV30 with TRBJ1-6, with 8 nucleotides matching TRBD1. Germline CDR1 reads GTSNPN; CDR2 reads SVGIG (reference sequence). V dropped 1 base and J dropped 7; count of bases not matched to a gene: 6. The CDR3 sequence is 15 residues long. The CDR3 region is CAWSAYRGKNSPLHF. In nucleotides, the CDR3 is TGTGCCTGGAGTGCATACAGGGGGAAGAATTCACCCCTCCACTTT.

The chain couples TRBV4-3 to TRBJ1-5, with unresolved D. Germline V gene lookup returns CDR1 LGHNA and CDR2 YSLEER. This CDR3 is 17 amino acids long. V was trimmed by 0 bases and J by 3 bases, leaving 15 bases between them. The CDR3 is CASSQDYSLTDNQPQHF. Written as DNA, the CDR3 is TGCGCCAGCAGCCAAGATTACAGCCTTACAGACAATCAGCCCCAGCATTTT.

The rearrangement uses TRBV11-2 and TRBJ1-2; TRBD1 matches at 7 bases. The CDR3 contains 16 residues. Germline loops: CDR1 SGHAT, CDR2 FQNNGV. V was clipped by 5 bases and J by 6 bases; unmatched bases: 15. CDR3 in amino acids: CASSRSFLTGPNGYTF. CDR3 DNA: TGTGCCAGCAGCCGTTCTTTCTTGACAGGGCCCAATGGCTACACCTTC.